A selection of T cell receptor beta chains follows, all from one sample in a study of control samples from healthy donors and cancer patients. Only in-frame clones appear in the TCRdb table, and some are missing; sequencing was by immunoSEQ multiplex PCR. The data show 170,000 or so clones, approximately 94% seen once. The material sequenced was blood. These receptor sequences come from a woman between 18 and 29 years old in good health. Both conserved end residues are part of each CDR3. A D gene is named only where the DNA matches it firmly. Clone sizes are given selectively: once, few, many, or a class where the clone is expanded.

TGTGCCAGTAGTCCAGACAGGGACCTCGGCTACACCTTC CASSPDRDLGYTF TRBV19 TRBD1 TRBJ1-2 NA
TGTGCCAGCAGCGACGCGGGGGGAGGGGAGACCCAGTACTTC CASSDAGGGETQYF TRBV9 TRBD2 TRBJ2-5 NA
TGCGCCAGCAGACTTCGACTAGCGGGGGGCAACAATGAGCAGTTCTTC CASRLRLAGGNNEQFF TRBV4-1 TRBD2 TRBJ2-1 NA
TGTGCCAGTATTGGACAGGGGGCGGAAAAACTGTTTTTT CASIGQGAEKLFF TRBV19 TRBD1 TRBJ1-4 NA
TGTGCCAGCAGCTCAGACAGGGGGGGAAACACCATATATTTT CASSSDRGGNTIYF TRBV7-2 TRBD1 TRBJ1-3 NA
TGTGCCAGCAAGCTAGTTTCCCGCACTACCGAGCAGTACTTC CASKLVSRTTEQYF TRBV28 NA TRBJ2-7 NA
TGTGCCAGCAGCTTAAGTGTGTCGCAGGGATACACAGATACGCAGTATTTT CASSLSVSQGYTDTQYF TRBV7-9 NA TRBJ2-3 NA
TGTGCCAGCACCCTCACAGGGGGTGGCACTGAAGCTTTCTTT CASTLTGGGTEAFF TRBV11-3 TRBD1 TRBJ1-1 NA
TGTGCCAGCAGCGGGGGACAGGGTGAATATGGCTACACCTTC CASSGGQGEYGYTF TRBV9 TRBD1 TRBJ1-2 NA
TGCGCCAGCAGCGAGCAGGGGTCAGATACGCAGTATTTT CASSEQGSDTQYF TRBV5-1 NA TRBJ2-3 NA
TGTGCCAGCAGCCAAGTTCGGACAGGCATGGGCTACGAGCAGTACTTC CASSQVRTGMGYEQYF TRBV4-2 TRBD1 TRBJ2-7 NA
TGTGCCAGTAGTATGAACTTCGTCTCGCCGCCCCTGTTTTTT CASSMNFVSPPLFF TRBV19 NA TRBJ1-4 NA
TGTGCCAGTAGTACGTCTACAGGGGACATGAACACTGAAGCTTTCTTT CASSTSTGDMNTEAFF TRBV19 TRBD1 TRBJ1-1 NA
TGTGCCAGCAGCTGGCTGGGGGACTTCCCCCTTAATGAGCAGTTCTTC CASSWLGDFPLNEQFF TRBV11-3 NA TRBJ2-1 NA
TGTGCCAGCAGTCGGGGGGGTACAGGGCACTATGGCTACACCTTC CASSRGGTGHYGYTF TRBV6-6 NA TRBJ1-2 NA
TGTGCCAGCTCACCCGGGCCCTCCTACGAGCAGTACTTC CASSPGPSYEQYF TRBV18 NA TRBJ2-7 few
TGTGCCAGCAGCTTATACTCTGCGGGCAGCACAGATACGCAGTATTTT CASSLYSAGSTDTQYF TRBV11-2 NA TRBJ2-3 NA